This T cell receptor beta chain was captured in a study of Graves' ophthalmopathy and Graves' hyperthyroidism. Trimming cost V 4 bases and J 6 bases; bases outside gene matches: 6. This CDR3 contains 17 residues. Germline values: CDR1 MNHEY, CDR2 SVGAGI. Study results and limitations: Sensitivity of roughly 64% and specificity of approximately 72% were achieved by the model that predicted ophthalmopathy progression.

Researchers took RNA transcripts and amplified TCR beta CDR3 regions from them. HTBI primers served in a first-round RT-PCR, which a second-round multiplex PCR followed. MiXCR, run by TCRdb on the multiplex PCR reads, gives a single entry per CDR3 protein. Of 600,000 to 650,000 distinct CDR3 sequences detected, 20% to 25% appear once; the ten largest clones hold approximately 7%. In the case of this clonotype: The antigen is undetermined.

The source of this sequence is a woman aged 18 to 35 with stable Graves' hyperthyroidism. Some clones in this sample may be carry-over from other donors' samples. This chain uses TRBV6-5 with TRBJ2-4, with TRBD2 identical over 16 bases. The specimen sequenced was peripheral blood. The CDR3 sequence is CASSSGTSGGGTNIQYF. The CDR3 DNA follows: TGTGCCAGCAGTTCCGGGACTAGCGGGGGGGGTACAAACATTCAGTACTTC.